Reported below is one T cell receptor beta chain. This clone's antigen is unknown. No much larger clone is present one base from it, and per-base qualities are unavailable. The data were produced on an Illumina NovaSeq 6000. Synthesis of TCR cDNA relied on 5'RACE template switching, a step that introduced a universal primer site along with unique molecular identifiers. cDNA synthesis was primed from both the TCR alpha and TCR beta constant segments. Library amplification involved two PCR steps, and the second step added sample barcodes and sequencing adapters. Sequencing of libraries was performed on Illumina HiSeq 2500 (2x100 bp) or NovaSeq (2x150 bp). On the authors' methods: Reads were demultiplexed and collapsed into UMI consensus sequences with MIGEC, and V(D)J alignment was performed with MiXCR. Vaccine-responding clonotypes were defined with edgeR using replicate PBMC samples, requiring FDR below 0.01 and a log2 fold change above 5 up to day 15. Each bulk clonotype received a CD4 or CD8 identity based on whether the sequenced CD4 or CD8 repertoire contained that clonotype at higher abundance. Clones were called with MiXCR by TCRdb after fastp trimmed the public reads at Q25, and only in-frame beta chains were retained. Identical CDR3 protein sequences are pooled into one entry, listed with their most common genes and DNA. What appears here as the V and J calls and clone size reflects TCRdb's work, not the paper's. A total of approximately 300,000 distinct CDR3 sequences appear in this sample, about 10% of them only once. The ten largest clonotypes hold roughly 3% of the sample.

The CDR3 starts with the cysteine, ends with the phenylalanine, and has 17 residues. CDR3 DNA only is kept here, 51 bases in frame from base 1. Per the germline V gene, SGHAT is the CDR1 and FQNNGV is the CDR2. V and J are truncated by 0 bases and 9 bases respectively, leaving an intervening sequence of 18 bases. These data belong to a study of T cells after yellow fever vaccination (dated by TCRdb to about 2019). For the study in its entirety: Libraries from fractions with low cell numbers were prepared with the SMART-Seq v4 Ultra Low Input RNA kit. To track T-cell clones before and after primary and booster YFV17D yellow fever vaccination, bulk TCR alpha and beta repertoires were sequenced longitudinally. Two healthy male donors, one aged 18 to 30 and one aged 30 to 39 years, were included in the cohort. Blood was collected at multiple timepoints before and after primary and secondary immunization, and bulk PBMC replicates and cell subsets were isolated. What the authors observed across the whole study: The secondary T-cell response was found to be weaker but faster than the primary response, with a peak reached on day 5 rather than on day 15. The study included only a couple of donors, which limits how far the findings can be generalized. A small share of clonotypes occurred in both CD4 and CD8 compartments, likely arising from convergent recombination. After the booster, most clones that had expanded after primary vaccination were detected again (roughly 95% of CD4 and around 88% of CD8), suggesting broad maintenance of memory. FACS-sorted repertoires could contain abundant contaminating clonotypes from the bulk population, so computational filtering was required.

The treatment or condition label, as the study defines it: live attenuated yellow fever vaccine strain. PBMCs were isolated from peripheral blood using a standard Ficoll-Paque protocol. Dynabeads CD4 and CD8 positive selection kits were used to isolate CD4 and CD8 T-cell fractions. RNA was extracted with TriZol from bulk PBMCs, CD4 and CD8 fractions, and dextramer-positive and dextramer-negative fractions. The origin of this receptor is a man aged 18-30 years who received the YFV17D yellow fever vaccine. This material consisted of CD4+ T cells sorted from PBMCs, taken 45 days after the yellow fever booster vaccination. Rearrangement joined TRBV11-2 to TRBJ1-6, with TRBD1 tentatively as D gene (5 bases match). The DNA sequence is TGTGCCAGCAGCTTAGATGGAGAAGGGACCTTTGGTTCACCCCTCCACTTT. This codes for CASSLDGEGTFGSPLHF.